The rows below give T cell receptor beta chains drawn from one sample of a study of human T cells and chemical hapten exposure. Via MiXCR, TCRdb re-called the RACE reads, giving one row per CDR3 protein. The repertoire has tens of thousands of distinct CDR3 sequences, approximately 8.8% of them found once; the top ten carry 14%. Sample: whole blood, taken in connection with sensitization to the hapten diphenylcyclopropenone (DPC). These receptor sequences come from a woman between 40 and 55 years old with alopecia areata. Some clones in this sample may be carry-over from other donors' samples. Each CDR3 is given with its conserved first and last residue. The D gene is left open where the match is weak. Clone size, where shown, is once, few, many, or a class for clones that have expanded.

size	D	J	V	DNA	CDR3
many	.	TRBJ1-2	TRBV4-1	TGCGCCAGCAGCCAAGATATGAGGGGGGGCTATGGCTACACCTTC	CASSQDMRGGYGYTF
few	.	TRBJ2-7	TRBV25-1	TGTGCCAGCAGTCAGGCCTACGAGCAGTACTTC	CASSQAYEQYF
.	.	TRBJ1-1	TRBV2	TGTGCCAGCAGCGGGTTCGAGGGGTTAGGAGCTTTCTTT	CASSGFEGLGAFF
.	.	TRBJ2-3	TRBV7-6	TGTGCCAGCAGCTCTAGCAGTAGTACCACAGATACGCAGTATTTT	CASSSSSSTTDTQYF
once	.	TRBJ2-1	TRBV3-2	TGTGCCAGCAGCCAAGTGGAGCGGAGCTCCTACAATGAGCAGTTCTTC	CASSQVERSSYNEQFF
many	.	TRBJ2-4	TRBV28	TGTGCCAGGTCGACCCGGGACGTGCTTGAAGGTTGCGTAGCCAAAAACATTCAGTACTTC	CARSTRDVLEGCVAKNIQYF
.	.	TRBJ2-7	TRBV28	TGTGCCAGCAGATCAACCGGGACTGCCCCCTACGAGCAGTACTTC	CASRSTGTAPYEQYF
.	TRBD1	TRBJ2-7	TRBV28	TGTGCCAGCCATATAACAGGGGATTCCTACGAGCAGTACTTC	CASHITGDSYEQYF
many	.	TRBJ1-6	TRBV6-4	TGTGCCAGCAGTGCGACGGGGGACCATTCACCCCTCCACTTT	CASSATGDHSPLHF
many	.	TRBJ2-2	TRBV3-1	TGTGCCAGCAGCCAAGGGCGGGTCCACACCGGGGAGCTGTTTTTT	CASSQGRVHTGELFF
many	.	TRBJ2-1	TRBV29-1	TGCAGCGTTGAAGAGGGAAGCAATGAGCAGTTCTTC	CSVEEGSNEQFF
.	TRBD1	TRBJ1-1	TRBV6-1	TGTGCCAGCAGTGAACTACAGGGGGTGGGGACTGAAGCTTTCTTT	CASSELQGVGTEAFF
many	.	TRBJ2-7	TRBV2	TGTGCCAGCTCCCCTGTACTTTACGAGCAGTACTTC	CASSPVLYEQYF
many	.	TRBJ2-1	TRBV3-1	TGTGCCAGCAGCCCCTGGACAGAGCGTGCCGAGCAGTTCTTC	CASSPWTERAEQFF
few	.	TRBJ2-3	TRBV29-1	TGCAGCGGGAACAGGGCAGATACGCAGTATTTT	CSGNRADTQYF
few	TRBD1	TRBJ2-1	TRBV6-5	TGTGCCAGCAGTTACCGGGCATCCGGGACAGACAATGAGCAGTTCTTC	CASSYRASGTDNEQFF
many	TRBD2	TRBJ2-3	TRBV7-9	TGTGCCAGCAGCCCGACTAGCGGGGGTTTCCTAACGGGAGATACGCAGTATTTT	CASSPTSGGFLTGDTQYF
.	.	TRBJ2-5	TRBV11-3	TGTGCCAGCAGCTTAGAGGCGGGGGCCATTCAGGGGACCCAGTACTTC	CASSLEAGAIQGTQYF
many	.	TRBJ2-3	TRBV7-6	TGTGCCAGCAGCTTAGGGCCAGGGGTCGCCCTGAGCACAGATACGCAGTATTTT	CASSLGPGVALSTDTQYF
many	TRBD1	TRBJ1-6	TRBV10-3	TGTGCCATCGGGGGGACAGAACCTTGGCCCCTCCACTTT	CAIGGTEPWPLHF
.	.	TRBJ2-2	TRBV20-1	TGCAGTGCTAGAGCGGCTAGAATGATGACCGGGGAGCTGTTTTTT	CSARAARMMTGELFF
many	.	TRBJ2-3	TRBV4-2	TGTGCCAGCAGCCAAGATCAACGGGGCGGCCCAGATACGCAGTATTTT	CASSQDQRGGPDTQYF
many	.	TRBJ2-1	TRBV9	TGTGCCAGCAGCGAACGACTAGGGGCCGACAATGAGCAGTTCTTC	CASSERLGADNEQFF
many	TRBD1	TRBJ1-4	TRBV7-6	TGTGCCAGCAGCTTACCGGGACAGGGTGAAGGAAAACTGTTTTTT	CASSLPGQGEGKLFF
few	TRBD1	TRBJ2-1	TRBV28	TGTGCCAGCAGTCTCGGGACAGGTCTCTTTTTCTTC	CASSLGTGLFFF
few	.	TRBJ2-3	TRBV9	TGTGCCAGCAGCCCGAAGGGCGTCGTAGATACGCAGTATTTT	CASSPKGVVDTQYF
.	.	TRBJ2-5	TRBV2	TGTGCCAGCAGGCGGGCAGGATCGCGAGAGACCCAGTACTTC	CASRRAGSRETQYF
.	.	TRBJ2-7	TRBV4-1	TGCGCCAGCAGCCAGGGACCTACCTACGAGCAGTACTTC	CASSQGPTYEQYF
many	.	TRBJ2-5	TRBV5-1	TGCGCCAGCAGCTTGGTGGGTGACTCACCCGAAGAGACCCAGTACTTC	CASSLVGDSPEETQYF
many	.	TRBJ2-7	TRBV5-1	TGCGCCAGCAGCTTACTAGCTGGGCGAGAGCAGTACTTC	CASSLLAGREQYF
.	TRBD1	TRBJ2-5	TRBV4-1	TGCGCCAGCAGCCCCCGGACAGGGGAGACCCAGTACTTC	CASSPRTGETQYF
.	.	TRBJ1-3	TRBV4-1	TGCGCCAGCAGCCCCTGGGACGTCTCTGGAAACACCATATATTTT	CASSPWDVSGNTIYF
.	TRBD2	TRBJ2-3	TRBV3-1	TGTGCCAGCAGCCAAGGACTAGCGGGGGCGGATACGCAGTATTTT	CASSQGLAGADTQYF
.	TRBD2	TRBJ2-3	TRBV9	TGTGCCAGCAGCGTAGAAGCGCGGGGGGGCACAGATACGCAGTATTTT	CASSVEARGGTDTQYF
many	.	TRBJ2-1	TRBV5-4	TGTGCCAGCAGCTTGGGGGCCGGGGCCTCCTACAATGAGCAGTTCTTC	CASSLGAGASYNEQFF
many	.	TRBJ1-2	TRBV14	TGTGCCAGCAGTAGGTCCTCCGGAGGCTATGGCTACACCTTC	CASSRSSGGYGYTF
many	.	TRBJ1-2	TRBV29-1	TGCAGCGTTGAAGATCTCCCGTTCTACACCTTC	CSVEDLPFYTF
many	TRBD2	TRBJ2-3	TRBV10-3	TGTGCCATCAGCCCCGGGACTAGCGATGCAGATACGCAGTATTTT	CAISPGTSDADTQYF
once	.	TRBJ2-2	TRBV12-3/TRBV12-4	TGTGCCAGCAGCCCCGGCGGTTGGGGCCCCTTCGGGGAGCTGTTTTTT	CASSPGGWGPFGELFF
few	.	TRBJ2-1	TRBV20-1	TGCAGTGCTACCTCGGACAGGGAGGGTGAGCAGTTCTTC	CSATSDREGEQFF
many	.	TRBJ2-5	TRBV7-8	TGTGCCAGCAGCCCACCCCCTAGGACCGGAGAGACCCAGTACTTC	CASSPPPRTGETQYF
many	.	TRBJ2-3	TRBV7-3	TGTGCCAGCAGCTTATTAGGATCTTTCACGAGCACAGATACGCAGTATTTT	CASSLLGSFTSTDTQYF
.	.	TRBJ2-2	TRBV7-2	TGTGCCAGCAAGTTGGACAGCTCGAACACCGGGGAGCTGTTTTTT	CASKLDSSNTGELFF
.	TRBD1	TRBJ2-1	TRBV20-1	TGCAGTGTAAGGGGGACAGGGGACCATGAGCAGTTCTTC	CSVRGTGDHEQFF
many	.	TRBJ2-5	TRBV5-1	TGCGCCAGCAGCTTAACAGGAGAGACCCAGTACTTC	CASSLTGETQYF
many	.	TRBJ1-1	TRBV12-3/TRBV12-4	TGTGCCAGCAGTTTAGTGAGGCCCAAGGAAGAAGCTTTCTTT	CASSLVRPKEEAFF
many	.	TRBJ2-2	TRBV12-3/TRBV12-4	TGTGCCAGCAGTTTGATGTTGCGGACCGGGGAGCTGTTTTTT	CASSLMLRTGELFF
few	.	TRBJ2-1	TRBV28	TGTGCCAGCAGGGGCGCGGACTACAATGAGCAGTTCTTC	CASRGADYNEQFF
many	.	TRBJ1-1	TRBV9	TGTGCCAGCAGCGTAGAGGGGCCCACTGAAGCTTTCTTT	CASSVEGPTEAFF
many	TRBD1	TRBJ2-7	TRBV28	TGTGCCAGCAGGAAGGACAGGGGGTTACCCTACGAGCAGTACTTC	CASRKDRGLPYEQYF
.	.	TRBJ1-5	TRBV4-1	TGCGCCAGCAGCCAAGATAAGGGGGTTAGCAATCAGCCCCAGCATTTT	CASSQDKGVSNQPQHF
many	.	TRBJ2-3	TRBV7-6	TGTGCCAGCAGCCCCCGCGGGTCTGGCGGGGGCCGCACAGATACGCAGTATTTT	CASSPRGSGGGRTDTQYF
few	.	TRBJ2-5	TRBV28	TGTGCCAGCATGAGGGGACAAGAGACCCAGTACTTC	CASMRGQETQYF
few	.	TRBJ2-1	TRBV3-1	TGTGCCAGCAGCCTCCAACACCTACGCGAGCAGTTCTTC	CASSLQHLREQFF
few	.	TRBJ1-4	TRBV4-2	TGTGCCAGCAGCCAAGAAGGGGACCTAAACGAAAAACTGTTTTTT	CASSQEGDLNEKLFF